This TCR beta chain comes out of a study of cytomegalovirus exposure and HLA in healthy donors. This PCR relied on a set of 60 Vbeta primers and 13 Jbeta primers. This table comes from immunoSEQ multiplex PCR, and its TCRdb copy is limited to in-frame clones, with some not included. The sample has about 150,000 clones, roughly 80% seen once. This CDR3 is built from 13 residues. V was clipped by 8 bases and J by 9 bases, with 19 bases between them. Germline-derived CDR1 and CDR2 are MDHEN and SYDVKM. This clone was found a few times. V usage is TRBV28 and J usage is TRBJ1-2; D is perhaps TRBD1 (6 bases). Sample: PBMCs. The sequence was obtained from a man aged 30 to 45 in good health and CMV-seropositive. The CDR3 DNA follows: TGTGCCAGCGGGGTACTAACAGGGAGACGCTACACCTTC. Protein product: CASGVLTGRRYTF.